The 22 T cell receptor beta chains below all came from one sample that was sequenced in a study of T cell responses to AZD1222 COVID-19 vaccine. Using immunoSEQ multiplex PCR, the repertoire was profiled, and TCRdb retains in-frame clones only, with some absent. The repertoire has about 150,000 clones, about 89% of them found once; the top ten carry about 8.9%. The specimen comprised peripheral blood, sampled 28 days after the second AZD1222 dose. Receptors were obtained from an adult who received the AZD1222 COVID-19 vaccine.

The chain couples TRBV5-1 to TRBJ2-2; D perhaps matches TRBD2 (5 bases). In germline, CDR1 is SGHRS, CDR2 YFSETQ. Trimming removed 0 bases from V and 4 bases from J, with 7 bases in between. The CDR3 extends over 14 amino acids. The CDR3 loop reads CASSLGGFTGELFF. The CDR3 DNA sequence: TGCGCCAGCAGCTTGGGCGGGTTCACCGGGGAGCTGTTTTTT.

V is TRBV27 and J is TRBJ1-2, with D maybe TRBD1 (6 bases). Looked up from germline, CDR1 is MNHEY and CDR2 is SMNVEV (reference sequence). This CDR3 spans 14 amino acids. The V end was cut by 5 bases, the J end by 5 bases, with 15 bases between. The CDR3 loop is CASSHPGAEYGYTF. CDR3 DNA: TGTGCCAGCAGTCACCCGGGGGCGGAGTATGGCTACACCTTC.

This chain connects TRBV19 to TRBJ2-5, with D perhaps TRBD1 (5 bases). The V end was cut by 8 bases, the J end by 5 bases, with 12 bases between. The CDR3 has 12 residues. Germline CDR1 is LNHDA and CDR2 is SQIVND (reference sequence). The CDR3 nucleotides read TGTGCCAGTCAAGGGGTGGGGGAGACCCAGTACTTC. Residues: CASQGVGETQYF.

V gene TRBV12-3 or TRBV12-4 combines with J gene TRBJ2-7, with D perhaps TRBD1 (5 bases). V was trimmed by 2 bases and J by 6 bases, leaving 11 bases between them. The CDR3 has 13 amino acids. As DNA, the CDR3 is TGTGCCAGCAGTTTAACAGGTACCCCCGAGCAGTACTTC. Its translation is CASSLTGTPEQYF.

This chain links TRBV19 with TRBJ2-7; 9 bases are a match to TRBD2. The CDR3 has 14 residues. Per the germline V gene, CDR1 is LNHDA and CDR2 is SQIVND (reference sequence). V trimming: 5 bases; J trimming: 3 bases; junction bases outside the gene matches: 5. The CDR3 coding sequence is TGTGCCAGTAGTGCGGGAGGGCCCCTCTACGAGCAGTACTTC. Translated: CASSAGGPLYEQYF.

This clone came up a few times. The V gene is TRBV28, the J gene TRBJ2-3; D tentatively reads TRBD1 or TRBD2 (6 bases each). The CDR3 runs 15 residues. The germline V gene encodes CDR1 MDHEN and CDR2 SYDVKM. Trimming stripped 8 bases from V and 5 bases from J, with 20 bases between. CDR3 nucleotides: TGTGCCAGCTCTGTAGCGCTTAAGGGGGGAGATACGCAGTATTTT. It is translated as CASSVALKGGDTQYF.

The V gene is TRBV19, the J gene TRBJ1-5; unclear D gene. In germline, CDR1 is LNHDA, CDR2 SQIVND (reference sequence). The length of the CDR3 is 13 residues. The V end was cut by 1 base, the J end by 6 bases, with 7 bases between. CDR3 region: CASSIVLGQPQHF. The CDR3 bases are TGTGCCAGTAGTATAGTTCTCGGTCAGCCCCAGCATTTT.

The count of this clone is one. The gene calls are TRBV6-1 and TRBJ2-5; TRBD2 aligns across 9 bases. This CDR3 contains 16 residues. V shed 0 bases and J 5 bases; nucleotides not matched to a gene: 7. Germline loops: CDR1 MNHNS, CDR2 SASEGT. The CDR3 DNA is TGTGCCAGCAGTGAAGCGGCGGGAGGGGGGCAGGAGACCCAGTACTTC. It yields the protein CASSEAAGGGQETQYF.

The genes are TRBV9 and TRBJ2-1, with TRBD1 matching over 7 bases. The J segment lost 8 bases and the V segment lost 0 bases, leaving 5 bases of the junction unmatched. Germline V gives CDR1 SGDLS, CDR2 YYNGEE. This CDR3 has 14 residues. For the CDR3, the DNA is TGTGCCAGCAGCGTAGAAGGACAGGTAGATGAGCAGTTCTTC. It codes for CASSVEGQVDEQFF.

The gene calls are TRBV27 and TRBJ1-1; D ambiguous. Trimming took 3 bases from V and 4 from J, leaving 12 bases between them. The length of the CDR3 is 14 residues. The V gene's germline CDR1 is MNHEY and CDR2 SMNVEV (reference sequence). This CDR3 reads CASSFGGVGTEAFF. The CDR3, as DNA: TGTGCCAGCAGTTTCGGTGGGGTGGGCACTGAAGCTTTCTTT.

The chain has TRBV19 and TRBJ2-2; possible D gene TRBD2, 6 bases. With 1 base removed from V and 6 bases from J, the gap between germline ends came to 9 bases. The CDR3 spans 14 residues. Germline loops: CDR1 LNHDA, CDR2 SQIVND (reference sequence). This CDR3 is CASSIAGVPGELFF. The CDR3 nucleotides read TGTGCCAGTAGTATAGCGGGGGTTCCCGGGGAGCTGTTTTTT.

The J gene is TRBJ2-1, the V gene TRBV4-3; no definite D call. CDR1 and CDR2 from the germline V gene are LGHNA and YSLEER. This CDR3 has 15 amino acids. Trimming stripped 0 bases from V and 0 bases from J, with 6 bases between. The CDR3 nucleotides are TGCGCCAGCAGCCAAGACGCTACCTCCTACAATGAGCAGTTCTTC. Encoded protein: CASSQDATSYNEQFF.

The chain joins TRBV28 to TRBJ1-3, with a weak D call TRBD1 (5 bases). The CDR3 consists of 15 residues. V was shortened by 2 bases and J by 4 bases, with 12 bases between the two germline ends. Looked up from germline, CDR1 is MDHEN and CDR2 is SYDVKM. The CDR3: CASSLGGAVGNTIYF. The CDR3 DNA follows: TGTGCCAGCAGTTTAGGAGGGGCAGTCGGAAACACCATATATTTT.

The CDR3 DNA is TGTGCCAGCTCCCCTGACAGTTCCTACGAGCAGTACTTC. This gives the protein CASSPDSSYEQYF. V gene TRBV18 combines with J gene TRBJ2-7; TRBD1 is a possible D gene (5 bases). Germline lookup yields CDR1 KGHSH and CDR2 LQKENI. Between the trimmed V and J ends, which lost 6 bases and 1 base, there was a span of 10 bases. The CDR3 contains 13 residues.

In nucleotides, the CDR3 is TGTGCCAGCTTGACCACCCGGGACTATGGGAATGAGCAGTTCTTC. This encodes CASLTTRDYGNEQFF. V and J are TRBV5-6 and TRBJ2-1; 7 bases map to TRBD2. Germline V gives CDR1 SGHDT, CDR2 YYEEEE. J gave up 7 bases and V 7 bases, and 14 bases lay outside the gene matches. The CDR3 spans 15 residues.

This CDR3 reads CASSLPKWGAVQETQYF. The DNA of the CDR3 is TGTGCCAGCAGCTTGCCGAAATGGGGAGCGGTCCAAGAGACCCAGTACTTC. J is TRBJ2-5 and V is TRBV5-4, with D tentatively TRBD2 (5 bases). The CDR3 covers 17 residues. Germline V lookup: CDR1 SGHNT, CDR2 YYREEE (reference sequence). Trimming took off 1 base at V and 1 base at J, with 17 bases between the two ends.

This clone was detected only once. The genes are TRBV27 and TRBJ1-2, with TRBD1 matching over 8 bases. Unmatched junction bases numbered 4, after V lost 1 base and J lost 6 bases. Germline CDR1 is MNHEY and CDR2 is SMNVEV (reference sequence). The CDR3 is made up of 14 amino acids. The CDR3 region has the DNA TGTGCCAGCAGTTTATTCAGGGGGCAGGATGGCTACACCTTC. Translated, it gives CASSLFRGQDGYTF.

The CDR3 coding sequence is TGCGCCAGCAGGAGTCAACTAGCCCCCTACAATGAGCAGTTCTTC. This codes for CASRSQLAPYNEQFF. The chain couples TRBV5-1 to TRBJ2-1; maybe TRBD2 (6 bases). CDR1 is SGHRS and CDR2 is YFSETQ in the germline V gene. Trimming removed 5 bases from V and 2 bases from J, with 14 bases in between. CDR3 length equals 15 residues.

CDR3 nucleotides: TGCGCCAGCAGCTCCGGGGACAGGGGGCGACAAGAGACCCAGTACTTC. This encodes CASSSGDRGRQETQYF. The chain has TRBV5-1 and TRBJ2-5; the match to TRBD1 covers 12 bases. The V gene end was trimmed by 3 bases and the J gene end by 2 bases; junction bases not matched to a gene: 5. The CDR3 runs 16 residues. The germline V gene encodes CDR1 SGHRS and CDR2 YFSETQ.

The gene calls are TRBV12-3 or TRBV12-4 and TRBJ1-5; D unclear. Trimming pared 2 bases from V and 4 bases from J, leaving 6 bases between. The CDR3 covers 13 residues. The CDR3: CASSLRLNQPQHF. The CDR3 nucleotides read TGTGCCAGCAGTTTAAGGCTAAATCAGCCCCAGCATTTT.

This chain connects TRBV5-1 to TRBJ2-5, with D uncertain. The CDR3 extends over 12 amino acids. Germline CDR1 is SGHRS and CDR2 is YFSETQ. The V gene lost 4 bases and the J gene lost 1 base, with 5 bases spanning the gap. The CDR3 loop is CASSPSQETQYF. CDR3 DNA: TGCGCCAGCAGCCCCAGCCAAGAGACCCAGTACTTC.

The chain employs TRBV6-5 and TRBJ1-1; D is unclear. The CDR3 runs 11 residues. V was shortened by 5 bases and J by 11 bases, with 12 bases between the two germline ends. Germline V lookup: CDR1 MNHEY, CDR2 SVGAGI. The CDR3 DNA sequence: TGTGCCAGCAGTCTTCCGGGCGGCGCTTTCTTT. It translates to CASSLPGGAFF.